This T cell receptor (beta chain) stems from a study of blood T cells in healthy people across ages. This CDR3 contains 12 residues. Trimming removed 2 bases at V and 4 bases at J, with 5 bases between. CDR1 and CDR2 (germline): MGHDK, SYGVNS. The second PCR ran roughly 6 to 11 cycles with a sample-barcoded 5' primer and J-beta primers. TCRdb passed the 5' RACE reads through MiXCR, listing each CDR3 protein once. The sample consists of hundreds of thousands of distinct CDR3 sequences, roughly 24% of them appearing once. The same data also went into a second study, on T cells of mothers and their children. That study reports: Relative to unrelated pairs, biologically related mother-child dyads exhibited marginally greater, non-significant overlap.

Sequencing input: blood. This chain connects TRBV25-1 to TRBJ1-1; D might be TRBD1 (5 bases). The clonotype comes from a boy younger than 18 in good health. CDR3 DNA: TGTGCCAGCAGTGAAGGGACCACTGAAGCTTTCTTT. It translates to CASSEGTTEAFF.